This T cell receptor (beta chain) is from a study of control samples from healthy donors and cancer patients. With 10 bases removed from V and 4 bases from J, the gap between germline ends came to 12 bases. The CDR3 totals 13 residues. In germline, CDR1 is KGHDR, CDR2 SFDVKD. Comments on this clone: The same CDR3 also results from other DNA sequences found in this sample.

The assay was immunoSEQ multiplex PCR, and TCRdb's table has in-frame clones only and misses some. The sample lists around 120,000 clones; about 92% were seen once. The chain employs TRBV24-1 and TRBJ2-2; D unclear. The sample comprised PBMCs. The sequence came from a man between 45 and 60 years old with head and neck cancer. CDR3 region: CATGSGGTGELFF. In DNA form, the CDR3 reads TGTGCCACTGGATCCGGTGGCACCGGGGAGCTGTTTTTT.